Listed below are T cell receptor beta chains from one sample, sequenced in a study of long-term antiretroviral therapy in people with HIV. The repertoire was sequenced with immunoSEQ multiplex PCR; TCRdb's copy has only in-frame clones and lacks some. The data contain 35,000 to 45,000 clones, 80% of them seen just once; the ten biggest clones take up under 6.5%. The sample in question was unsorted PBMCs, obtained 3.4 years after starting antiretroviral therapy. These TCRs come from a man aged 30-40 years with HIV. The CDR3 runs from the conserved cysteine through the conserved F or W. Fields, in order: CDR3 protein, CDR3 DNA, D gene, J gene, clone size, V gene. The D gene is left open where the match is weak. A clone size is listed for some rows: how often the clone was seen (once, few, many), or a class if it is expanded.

CDR3 protein: CSVRLLGDTEAFF; CDR3 DNA: TGCAGCGTTCGGCTCTTAGGGGACACTGAAGCTTTCTTT; D gene: .; J gene: TRBJ1-1; clone size: .; V gene: TRBV29-1
CDR3 protein: CASSLDLGTEAFF; CDR3 DNA: TGTGCCAGCAGCTTAGATTTAGGCACTGAAGCTTTCTTT; D gene: .; J gene: TRBJ1-1; clone size: .; V gene: TRBV7-9
CDR3 protein: CASSPYLYGYTF; CDR3 DNA: TGTGCCAGCAGCCCCTATCTCTATGGCTACACCTTC; D gene: .; J gene: TRBJ1-2; clone size: .; V gene: TRBV7-9
CDR3 protein: CASSEWGGVNEKLFF; CDR3 DNA: TGTGCCAGCAGTGAATGGGGGGGGGTTAATGAAAAACTGTTTTTT; D gene: .; J gene: TRBJ1-4; clone size: .; V gene: TRBV6-1
CDR3 protein: CASSRTSGSSYNEQFF; CDR3 DNA: TGTGCCAGCAGCCGGACTAGCGGGAGCTCCTACAATGAGCAGTTCTTC; D gene: TRBD2; J gene: TRBJ2-1; clone size: .; V gene: TRBV25-1
CDR3 protein: CASSDRGYEQYF; CDR3 DNA: TGTGCCAGCAGTGATCGTGGCTACGAGCAGTACTTC; D gene: .; J gene: TRBJ2-7; clone size: .; V gene: TRBV6-1
CDR3 protein: CASSVDNRRRGIQYF; CDR3 DNA: TGTGCCAGCAGCGTAGATAACAGGCGACGAGGGATTCAGTACTTC; D gene: .; J gene: TRBJ2-4; clone size: .; V gene: TRBV9
CDR3 protein: CASSAELGQLGVEQFF; CDR3 DNA: TGTGCCAGCAGCGCAGAGTTGGGACAATTAGGCGTTGAGCAGTTCTTC; D gene: .; J gene: TRBJ2-1; clone size: .; V gene: TRBV9
CDR3 protein: CAASGTVGGEQYF; CDR3 DNA: TGTGCCGCTTCCGGGACAGTGGGGGGCGAGCAGTACTTC; D gene: .; J gene: TRBJ2-7; clone size: .; V gene: TRBV27
CDR3 protein: CASRAFTGRQSYEQYF; CDR3 DNA: TGTGCCAGCAGAGCCTTTACAGGAAGGCAATCCTACGAGCAGTACTTC; D gene: .; J gene: TRBJ2-7; clone size: .; V gene: TRBV27
CDR3 protein: CASSSSGRVDEQFF; CDR3 DNA: TGCGCCAGCAGCTCTAGCGGGAGAGTAGATGAGCAGTTCTTC; D gene: TRBD2; J gene: TRBJ2-1; clone size: .; V gene: TRBV5-1
CDR3 protein: CASSQDYSTRTQYF; CDR3 DNA: TGCGCCAGCAGCCAAGACTACTCAACGAGGACCCAGTACTTC; D gene: .; J gene: TRBJ2-5; clone size: few; V gene: TRBV4-3
CDR3 protein: CASSSGRNTGELFF; CDR3 DNA: TGTGCCAGCAGCTCTGGCAGAAACACCGGGGAGCTGTTTTTT; D gene: .; J gene: TRBJ2-2; clone size: .; V gene: TRBV7-2
CDR3 protein: CAWAQPPNEKLFF; CDR3 DNA: TGTGCCTGGGCCCAGCCACCTAATGAAAAACTGTTTTTT; D gene: .; J gene: TRBJ1-4; clone size: .; V gene: TRBV30
CDR3 protein: CASSARQGDVRDEQFF; CDR3 DNA: TGTGCCAGCAGCGCCCGACAGGGGGACGTTCGTGATGAGCAGTTCTTC; D gene: TRBD1; J gene: TRBJ2-1; clone size: .; V gene: TRBV9
CDR3 protein: CAWSAPGQLILQAFF; CDR3 DNA: TGTGCCTGGAGTGCGCCGGGACAGTTAATCTTACAAGCTTTCTTT; D gene: TRBD1; J gene: TRBJ1-1; clone size: once; V gene: TRBV30
CDR3 protein: CASSIEGPAGETPYEQYF; CDR3 DNA: TGTGCCAGTAGTATAGAAGGGCCAGCGGGAGAGACTCCCTACGAGCAGTACTTC; D gene: TRBD2; J gene: TRBJ2-7; clone size: .; V gene: TRBV19
CDR3 protein: CASSLPADRANEKLFF; CDR3 DNA: TGTGCCAGCAGTTTACCCGCGGACAGGGCTAATGAAAAACTGTTTTTT; D gene: TRBD1; J gene: TRBJ1-4; clone size: .; V gene: TRBV28
CDR3 protein: CASSTRDSNTGELFF; CDR3 DNA: TGTGCCAGCAGCACCCGGGACAGTAACACCGGGGAGCTGTTTTTT; D gene: TRBD1; J gene: TRBJ2-2; clone size: .; V gene: TRBV4-2
CDR3 protein: CASSQTSGRRGEQFF; CDR3 DNA: TGTGCCAGCAGCCAGACTAGCGGGAGAAGGGGTGAGCAGTTCTTC; D gene: TRBD2; J gene: TRBJ2-1; clone size: few; V gene: TRBV7-8
CDR3 protein: CASSRNTRFDEQFF; CDR3 DNA: TGTGCCAGCAGCCGCAATACTAGGTTCGATGAGCAGTTCTTC; D gene: .; J gene: TRBJ2-1; clone size: .; V gene: TRBV7-2
CDR3 protein: CASLSTGTTYNEQFF; CDR3 DNA: TGTGCCAGCCTATCCACCGGGACTACGTACAATGAGCAGTTCTTC; D gene: TRBD2; J gene: TRBJ2-1; clone size: once; V gene: TRBV7-2